The 10 T cell receptor beta chains below were found in one sample sequenced in a study of T-cell reconstitution after alpha-beta-depleted transplantation in children. Unique molecular identifiers were incorporated into the prepared TCRbeta library. Using its own MiXCR run on the PCR reads, TCRdb lists one record per CDR3 protein. The table shows 700,000 to 950,000 distinct CDR3 sequences, with under 20% occurring only once. Sequencing was performed on PBMCs, mostly from graft donor cells, taken 360 days after TCRalphabeta/CD19-depleted stem cell transplant. The receptors here all came from a male patient between 5 and 17 years old who had a stem cell transplant for acute lymphoblastic leukemia, so the T cells may come from the graft donor.

The J gene is TRBJ2-7, the V gene TRBV10-2, with 10 bases that match TRBD1. The J segment lost 6 bases and the V segment lost 8 bases, leaving 7 bases of the junction unmatched. The CDR3 totals 13 residues. Germline CDR1 is WSHSY and CDR2 is SAAADI. CDR3 bases: TGCGCCAGCCGGGACAGGGGTTTTCGCGAGCAGTACTTC. Protein product: CASRDRGFREQYF.

The chain has TRBV27 and TRBJ2-7, with 7 bases aligning to TRBD2. The CDR3 is 14 amino acids. Germline CDR1 is MNHEY and CDR2 is SMNVEV (reference sequence). The junction had 8 bases not matched to a gene; V was cut back by 5 bases and J by 4 bases. In nucleotides, the CDR3 is TGTGCCAGCAGTCTGACTAGCAGTTGGTACGAGCAGTACTTC. Protein sequence: CASSLTSSWYEQYF.

The chain has TRBV9 and TRBJ2-1; D is possibly TRBD2 (6 bases). The CDR3 is 15 amino acids. V lost 4 bases, J lost 8 bases, and 19 bases lay in between. Germline V gene sequence: CDR1 SGDLS, CDR2 YYNGEE. The CDR3 here is CASSPRGDRGDEQFF. CDR3 nucleotides: TGTGCCAGCAGCCCCCGCGGGGATCGGGGAGATGAGCAGTTCTTC.

This clonotype has a handful of counts. The chain uses TRBV11-2 and TRBJ2-1; TRBD2 aligns across 8 bases. The length of the CDR3 is 15 residues. Germline V gene sequence: CDR1 SGHAT, CDR2 FQNNGV. The junction had 7 bases not matched to a gene; V was cut back by 5 bases and J by 4 bases. The CDR3 sequence is CASSDLAGPYNEQFF. The CDR3 DNA is TGTGCCAGCAGCGATCTAGCGGGCCCGTACAATGAGCAGTTCTTC.

This clonotype was counted a few times. V usage is TRBV5-1 and J usage is TRBJ2-7; 8 bases are a match to TRBD2. Per germline, CDR1 SGHRS and CDR2 YFSETQ. Losses at the gene ends were 5 bases for V and 4 bases for J; bases not matched to a gene: 8. The CDR3 has 14 residues. CDR3 loop: CASRLAAGEYEQYF. For the CDR3, the DNA is TGCGCCAGCAGACTAGCGGCAGGAGAGTACGAGCAGTACTTC.

The gene calls are TRBV20-1 and TRBJ1-2, with a possible D match to TRBD1 (5 bases). The CDR3 runs 14 residues. The ends were cut back, 6 bases at V and 5 bases at J, with 19 bases in the middle. The germline gives CDR1 DFQATT, CDR2 SNEGSKA (reference sequence). The CDR3 DNA reads as TGCAGTGCCCGACGCCTCGACAGTCCATATGGCTACACCTTC. Protein: CSARRLDSPYGYTF.

The table lists this clonotype with many counts. This chain joins TRBV12-3 or TRBV12-4 and TRBJ2-1; weak D call: TRBD1 (6 bases). The CDR3 sequence is 11 residues long. The V end lost 5 bases, the J end lost 15 bases, and 14 bases lay between the germline ends. The CDR3 DNA sequence: TGTGCCAGCAGTCTCAGGGGATCGGGGTTCTTC. Amino acids: CASSLRGSGFF.

This clonotype has just a few counts. The rearrangement joins TRBV9 to TRBJ2-1; D unclear. This CDR3 is 13 amino acids long. The ends were cut back, 7 bases at V and 7 bases at J, with 15 bases in the middle. CDR1 is SGDLS, CDR2 YYNGEE, per germline. The CDR3 nucleotides are TGTGCCAGCGGGTTCTCAGCAGGAAATGAGCAGTTCTTC. As protein: CASGFSAGNEQFF.

CDR3: CASSLVYVGLSYNEQFF. The CDR3 coding sequence is TGTGCCAGCAGCTTAGTTTACGTGGGCCTCTCCTACAATGAGCAGTTCTTC. The chain uses TRBV7-9 and TRBJ2-1; D gene ambiguous. V lost 1 base, J lost 0 bases, and 13 bases lay in between. Germline CDR1 SEHNR, CDR2 FQNEAQ (reference sequence). CDR3 size: 17 residues.

The genes are TRBV20-1 and TRBJ2-5; tentative D call: TRBD1 (9 bases). Trimming stripped 3 bases from V and 4 bases from J, with 24 bases between. CDR1 is DFQATT and CDR2 is SNEGSKA in the germline V gene (reference sequence). The CDR3 is made up of 17 amino acids. As DNA, the CDR3 is TGCAGTGCTAGGGACAGGGGTCCGAGCGGGAGTGGAGAGACCCAGTACTTC. The encoded protein is CSARDRGPSGSGETQYF.